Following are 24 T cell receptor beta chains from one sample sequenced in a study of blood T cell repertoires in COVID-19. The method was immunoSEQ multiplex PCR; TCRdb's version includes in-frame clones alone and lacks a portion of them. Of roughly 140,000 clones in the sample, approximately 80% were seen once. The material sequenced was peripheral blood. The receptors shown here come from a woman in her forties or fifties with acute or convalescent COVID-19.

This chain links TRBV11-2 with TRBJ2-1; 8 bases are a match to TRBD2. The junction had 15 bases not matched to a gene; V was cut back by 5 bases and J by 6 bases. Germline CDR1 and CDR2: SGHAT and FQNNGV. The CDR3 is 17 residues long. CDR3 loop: CASSPRGFSGDLNEQFF. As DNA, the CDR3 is TGTGCCAGCAGCCCGAGGGGCTTTAGCGGGGATCTCAATGAGCAGTTCTTC.

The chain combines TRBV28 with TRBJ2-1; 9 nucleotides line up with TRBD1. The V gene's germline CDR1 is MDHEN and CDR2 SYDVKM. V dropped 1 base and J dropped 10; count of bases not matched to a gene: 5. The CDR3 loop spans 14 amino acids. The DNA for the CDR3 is TGTGCCAGCAGTTTATTTGGGACAGGGAAAGAGCAGTTCTTC. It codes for CASSLFGTGKEQFF.

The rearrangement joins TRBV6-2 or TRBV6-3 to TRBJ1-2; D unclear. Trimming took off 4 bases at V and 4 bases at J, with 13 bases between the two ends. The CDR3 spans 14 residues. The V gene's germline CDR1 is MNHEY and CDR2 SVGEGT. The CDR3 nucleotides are TGTGCCAGCAGTTGGGAACGGGAGACCTATGGCTACACCTTC. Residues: CASSWERETYGYTF.

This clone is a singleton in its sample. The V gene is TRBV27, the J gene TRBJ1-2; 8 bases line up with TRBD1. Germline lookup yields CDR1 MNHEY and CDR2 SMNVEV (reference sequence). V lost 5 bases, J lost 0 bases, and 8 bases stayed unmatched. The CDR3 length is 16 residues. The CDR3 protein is CASSPTDRGANYGYTF. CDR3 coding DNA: TGTGCCAGCAGTCCAACTGACAGGGGAGCTAACTATGGCTACACCTTC.

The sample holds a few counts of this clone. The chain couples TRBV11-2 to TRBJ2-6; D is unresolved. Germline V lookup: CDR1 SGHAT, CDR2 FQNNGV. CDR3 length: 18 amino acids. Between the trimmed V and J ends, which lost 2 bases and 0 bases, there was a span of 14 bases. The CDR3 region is CASSLRPRHLSGANVLTF. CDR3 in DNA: TGTGCCAGCAGCTTAAGGCCGAGACACCTCTCTGGGGCCAACGTCCTGACTTTC.

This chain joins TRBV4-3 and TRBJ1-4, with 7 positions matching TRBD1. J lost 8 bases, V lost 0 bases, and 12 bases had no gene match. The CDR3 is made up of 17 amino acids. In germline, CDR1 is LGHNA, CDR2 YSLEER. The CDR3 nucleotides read TGCGCCAGCAGCCAAGATCAAGGGGGCTATGTAAGCGAAAAACTGTTTTTT. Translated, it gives CASSQDQGGYVSEKLFF.

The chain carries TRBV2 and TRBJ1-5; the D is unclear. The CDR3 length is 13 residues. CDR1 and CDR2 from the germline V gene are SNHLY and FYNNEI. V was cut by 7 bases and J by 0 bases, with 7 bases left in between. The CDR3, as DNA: TGTGCCAGCAAACAGTATAGCAATCAGCCCCAGCATTTT. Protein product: CASKQYSNQPQHF.

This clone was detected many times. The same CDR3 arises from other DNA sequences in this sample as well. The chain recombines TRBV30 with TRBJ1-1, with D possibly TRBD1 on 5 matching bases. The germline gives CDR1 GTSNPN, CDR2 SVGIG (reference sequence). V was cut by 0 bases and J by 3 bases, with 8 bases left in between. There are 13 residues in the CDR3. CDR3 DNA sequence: TGTGCCTGGAGTGTCCAGGGTTACACTGAAGCTTTCTTT. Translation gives CAWSVQGYTEAFF.

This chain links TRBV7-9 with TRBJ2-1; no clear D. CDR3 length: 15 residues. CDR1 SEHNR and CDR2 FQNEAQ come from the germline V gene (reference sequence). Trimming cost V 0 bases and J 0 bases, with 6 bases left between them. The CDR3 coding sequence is TGTGCCAGCAGCTTAGCACAGAGCTCCTACAATGAGCAGTTCTTC. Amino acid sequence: CASSLAQSSYNEQFF.

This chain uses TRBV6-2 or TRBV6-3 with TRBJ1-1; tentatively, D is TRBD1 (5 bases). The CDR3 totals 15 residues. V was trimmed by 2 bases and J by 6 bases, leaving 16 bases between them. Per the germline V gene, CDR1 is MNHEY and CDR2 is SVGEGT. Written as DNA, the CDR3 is TGTGCCAGCAGTTACCCCCGGGGAGGGGCAGCTGAAGCTTTCTTT. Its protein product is CASSYPRGGAAEAFF.

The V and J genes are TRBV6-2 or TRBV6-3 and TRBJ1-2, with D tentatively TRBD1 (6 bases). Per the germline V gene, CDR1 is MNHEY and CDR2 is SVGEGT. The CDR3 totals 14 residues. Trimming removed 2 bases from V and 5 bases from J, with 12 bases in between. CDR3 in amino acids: CASSYLQGTYGYTF. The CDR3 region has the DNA TGTGCCAGCAGTTACCTACAGGGTACATATGGCTACACCTTC.

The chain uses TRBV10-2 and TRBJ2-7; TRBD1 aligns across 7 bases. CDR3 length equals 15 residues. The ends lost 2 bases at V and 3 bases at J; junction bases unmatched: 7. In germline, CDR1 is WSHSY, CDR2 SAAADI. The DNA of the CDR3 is TGCGCCAGCAGTGAGGGGGGACAGATCGGCTACGAGCAGTACTTC. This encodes CASSEGGQIGYEQYF.

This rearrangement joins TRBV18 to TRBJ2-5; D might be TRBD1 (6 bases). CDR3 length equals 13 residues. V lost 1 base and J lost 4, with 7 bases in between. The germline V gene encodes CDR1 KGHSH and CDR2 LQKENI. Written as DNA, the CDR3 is TGTGCCAGCTCACCACGCAGGGGAGAGACCCAGTACTTC. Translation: CASSPRRGETQYF.

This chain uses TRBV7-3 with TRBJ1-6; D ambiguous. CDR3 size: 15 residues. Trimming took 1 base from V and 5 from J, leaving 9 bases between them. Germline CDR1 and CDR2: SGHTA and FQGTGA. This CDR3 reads CASSLMGGNNSPLHF. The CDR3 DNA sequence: TGTGCCAGCAGCTTAATGGGAGGGAATAATTCACCCCTCCACTTT.

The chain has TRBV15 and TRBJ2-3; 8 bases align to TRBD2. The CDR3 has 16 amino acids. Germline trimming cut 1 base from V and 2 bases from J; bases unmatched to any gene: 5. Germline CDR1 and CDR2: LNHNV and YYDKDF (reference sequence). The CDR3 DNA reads TGTGCCACCAGCAGAGTTAGCGGGGCAAACACAGATACGCAGTATTTT. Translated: CATSRVSGANTDTQYF.

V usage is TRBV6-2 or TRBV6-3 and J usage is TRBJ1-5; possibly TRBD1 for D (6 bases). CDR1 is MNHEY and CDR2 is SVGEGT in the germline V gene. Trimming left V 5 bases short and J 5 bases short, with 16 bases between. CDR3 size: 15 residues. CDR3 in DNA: TGTGCCAGCAGTGCCTGGGGGACAAACTATCAGCCCCAGCATTTT. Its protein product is CASSAWGTNYQPQHF.

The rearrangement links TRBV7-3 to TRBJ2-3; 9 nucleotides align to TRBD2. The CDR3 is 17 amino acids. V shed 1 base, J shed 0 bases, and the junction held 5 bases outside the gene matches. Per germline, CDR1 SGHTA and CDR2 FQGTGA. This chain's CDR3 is CASSLNPGLASTDTQYF. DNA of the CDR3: TGTGCCAGCAGCTTAAATCCGGGACTAGCTAGCACAGATACGCAGTATTTT.

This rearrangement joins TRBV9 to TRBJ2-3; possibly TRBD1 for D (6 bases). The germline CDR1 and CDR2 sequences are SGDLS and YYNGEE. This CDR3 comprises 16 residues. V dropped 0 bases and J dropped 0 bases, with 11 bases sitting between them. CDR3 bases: TGTGCCAGCAGCGTAGGGGGACACACTAGCACAGATACGCAGTATTTT. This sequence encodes CASSVGGHTSTDTQYF.

The chain's CDR3 is CASTAGRTNNEQFF. Here the CDR3 DNA reads TGTGCCAGCACTGCTGGCCGTACCAACAATGAGCAGTTCTTC. The rearrangement joins TRBV2 to TRBJ2-1; the D is unclear. The V gene lost 7 bases and the J gene lost 5 bases, with 15 bases spanning the gap. The germline CDR1 and CDR2 sequences are SNHLY and FYNNEI. The CDR3 length is 14 residues.

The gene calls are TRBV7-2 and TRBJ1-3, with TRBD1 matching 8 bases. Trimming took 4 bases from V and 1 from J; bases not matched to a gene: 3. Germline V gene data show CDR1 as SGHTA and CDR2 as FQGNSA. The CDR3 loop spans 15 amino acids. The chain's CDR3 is CASSSWTGSGNTIYF. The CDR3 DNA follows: TGTGCCAGCAGCTCCTGGACAGGGTCTGGAAACACCATATATTTT.

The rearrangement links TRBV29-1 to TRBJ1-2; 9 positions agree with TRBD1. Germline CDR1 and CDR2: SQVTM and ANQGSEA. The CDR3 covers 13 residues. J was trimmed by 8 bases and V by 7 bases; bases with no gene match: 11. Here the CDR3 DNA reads TGCAGCGGTACAGGGGGCGCCGGGACCGGCTACACCTTC. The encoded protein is CSGTGGAGTGYTF. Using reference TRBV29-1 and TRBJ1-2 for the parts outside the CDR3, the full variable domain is SAVISQKPSRDICQRGTSLTIQCQVDSQVTMMFWYRQQPGQSLTLIATANQGSEATYESGFVIDKFPISRPNLTFSTLTVSNMSPEDSSIYLCSGTGGAGTGYTFGSGTRLTVV.

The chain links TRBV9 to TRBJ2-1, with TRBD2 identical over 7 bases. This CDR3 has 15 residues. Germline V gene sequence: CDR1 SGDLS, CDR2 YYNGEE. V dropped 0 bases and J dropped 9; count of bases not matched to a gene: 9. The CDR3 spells CASSVGEWGGPEQFF. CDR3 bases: TGTGCCAGCAGCGTAGGTGAATGGGGGGGTCCTGAGCAGTTCTTC.

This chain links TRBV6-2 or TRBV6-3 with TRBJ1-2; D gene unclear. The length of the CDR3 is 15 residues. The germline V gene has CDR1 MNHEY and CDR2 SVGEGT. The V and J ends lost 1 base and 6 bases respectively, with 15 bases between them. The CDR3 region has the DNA TGTGCCAGCAGTTACTTGGTCAAAAGCTTTCATGGCTACACCTTC. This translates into CASSYLVKSFHGYTF.

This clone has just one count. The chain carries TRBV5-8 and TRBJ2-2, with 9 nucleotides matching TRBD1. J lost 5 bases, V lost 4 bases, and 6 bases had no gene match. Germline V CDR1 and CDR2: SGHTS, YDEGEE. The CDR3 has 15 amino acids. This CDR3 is CASSVGQGWTGELFF. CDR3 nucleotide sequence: TGTGCCAGCAGCGTGGGACAGGGTTGGACCGGGGAGCTGTTTTTT.